The 27 T cell receptor beta chains reported below all come from one sample, sequenced in a study of OX40 agonist ivuxolimab in advanced cancers. TCRdb's table, derived via immunoSEQ multiplex PCR, lists solely in-frame clones and lacks some. The data show approximately 59,000 clones, with about 85% seen just once and about 0.73% held by the top ten. The sequencing here drew on CD4+ or CD8+ T cells sorted from blood, taken in a trial of the OX40 agonist ivuxolimab. The origin of the receptors is an adult with an advanced solid tumor such as melanoma, head and neck, liver or kidney cancer.

This chain uses TRBV12-5 with TRBJ1-1, with D possibly being TRBD1 (5 bases). CDR1 LGHNT and CDR2 FRNRAP come from the germline V gene. This CDR3 is 13 amino acids long. V lost 2 bases to trimming and J lost 3 bases, with 7 bases between them. The CDR3: CASGLSGHTEAFF. The CDR3 bases are TGTGCTAGTGGTTTGTCAGGGCACACTGAAGCTTTCTTT. The entire variable domain, with the rest obtained from reference TRBV12-5 and TRBJ1-1, is as follows: DARVTQTPRHKVTEMGQEVTMRCQPILGHNTVFWYRQTMMQGLELLAYFRNRAPLDDSGMPKDRFSAEMPDATLATLKIQPSEPRDSAVYFCASGLSGHTEAFFGQGTRLTVV.

The V and J genes are TRBV7-2 and TRBJ2-1; TRBD1 matches 7 bases. Trimming at V came to 1 base and at J to 4 bases, leaving 1 base not matched to a gene. This CDR3 contains 14 residues. CDR1 is SGHTA, CDR2 FQGNSA, per germline. CDR3 loop: CASSLGDRYNEQFF. The CDR3 DNA reads as TGTGCCAGCAGCTTAGGGGACAGATACAATGAGCAGTTCTTC.

CDR3 nucleotides: TGTGCCAGCAGCCAAGGACGGTTGTCTGGGGCCAACGTCCTGACTTTC. Encoded protein: CASSQGRLSGANVLTF. This rearrangement joins TRBV14 to TRBJ2-6; D is undetermined. The V end was cut by 1 base, the J end by 1 base, with 8 bases between. The germline gives CDR1 SGHDN, CDR2 FVKESK. The CDR3 has 16 amino acids. The complete variable domain, with remaining parts taken from reference TRBV14 and TRBJ2-6, reads EAGVTQFPSHSVIEKGQTVTLRCDPISGHDNLYWYRRVMGKEIKFLLHFVKESKQDESGMPNNRFLAERTGGTYSTLKVQPAELEDSGVYFCASSQGRLSGANVLTFGAGSRLTVL.

The chain is built from TRBV27 and TRBJ1-2, with 7 bases matching TRBD1. The CDR3 is 14 amino acids. CDR1 MNHEY and CDR2 SMNVEV come from the germline V gene (reference sequence). Trimming took 0 bases from V and 8 from J; bases not matched to a gene: 6. CDR3 region: CASSLSTGTVGYTF. In nucleotides, the CDR3 is TGTGCCAGCAGTTTATCGACAGGGACAGTGGGCTACACCTTC.

V and J are TRBV28 and TRBJ1-2; D gene unclear. Trimming pared 6 bases from V and 4 bases from J, leaving 9 bases between. The CDR3 is 12 residues long. Germline CDR1 is MDHEN and CDR2 is SYDVKM. CDR3 region: CASSRTSYGYTF. CDR3 DNA sequence: TGTGCCAGCAGCCGAACCTCCTATGGCTACACCTTC.

This chain links TRBV12-5 with TRBJ2-1, with 13 bases fitting TRBD2. The CDR3 runs 13 residues. The V gene's germline CDR1 is LGHNT and CDR2 FRNRAP. After removal of 6 bases from V and 7 bases from J, the junction contained 0 bases not matched to a gene. The CDR3 here is CASGTSGRNEQFF. DNA for the CDR3: TGTGCTAGTGGGACTAGCGGGAGGAATGAGCAGTTCTTC. The variable domain in full, completed from reference TRBV12-5 and TRBJ2-1, reads DARVTQTPRHKVTEMGQEVTMRCQPILGHNTVFWYRQTMMQGLELLAYFRNRAPLDDSGMPKDRFSAEMPDATLATLKIQPSEPRDSAVYFCASGTSGRNEQFFGPGTRLTVL.

This chain connects TRBV5-6 to TRBJ2-1; a possible D gene is TRBD2 (5 bases). Germline V CDR1 and CDR2: SGHDT, YYEEEE. V shed 3 bases and J shed 4 bases, with 14 bases lying between them. The CDR3 runs to 15 residues. CDR3 region: CASSSGYTVYNEQFF. Here the CDR3 DNA reads TGTGCCAGCAGCTCGGGATACACCGTATACAATGAGCAGTTCTTC.

This chain links TRBV9 with TRBJ2-7; 13 bases map to TRBD2. CDR3 length: 17 residues. The V gene's germline CDR1 is SGDLS and CDR2 YYNGEE. After removal of 3 bases from V and 6 bases from J, the junction contained 12 bases not matched to a gene. This CDR3 is CASSEGLAGPEGSEQYF. CDR3 DNA sequence: TGTGCCAGCAGCGAGGGACTAGCGGGACCTGAGGGCTCCGAGCAGTACTTC.

The chain carries TRBV7-3 and TRBJ1-2; D remains unclear. Germline CDR1 is SGHTA and CDR2 is FQGTGA. Trimming took off 4 bases at V and 8 bases at J, with 14 bases between the two ends. The CDR3 extends over 13 amino acids. The CDR3 loop reads CASSSDGLGGYTF. CDR3 DNA sequence: TGTGCCAGCAGCTCCGATGGGTTAGGCGGCTACACCTTC. Together with reference TRBV7-3 and TRBJ1-2, the CDR3 gives the full variable domain: GAGVSQTPSNKVTEKGKYVELRCDPISGHTALYWYRQSLGQGPEFLIYFQGTGAADDSGLPNDRFFAVRPEGSVSTLKIQRTERGDSAVYLCASSSDGLGGYTFGSGTRLTVV.

This sequence joins TRBV30 and TRBJ2-3; TRBD2 matches at 10 bases. After removal of 4 bases from V and 6 bases from J, the junction contained 4 bases not matched to a gene. There are 13 residues in the CDR3. Germline loops: CDR1 GTSNPN, CDR2 SVGIG (reference sequence). CDR3 nucleotides: TGTGCCTGGACTAGCGGGAGTAGGGATACGCAGTATTTT. The encoded protein is CAWTSGSRDTQYF.

This rearrangement joins TRBV7-3 to TRBJ2-2; tentative D call: TRBD1 (6 bases). V was trimmed by 4 bases and J by 7 bases, leaving 13 bases between them. CDR1 and CDR2 (germline): SGHTA, FQGTGA. The CDR3 is 14 amino acids. The CDR3 DNA reads TGTGCCAGCAGCTCTAGCCAGGGGCACGGGGAGCTGTTTTTT. This translates into CASSSSQGHGELFF.

This chain uses TRBV28 with TRBJ2-3; D might be TRBD2 (6 bases). Germline V gene lookup returns CDR1 MDHEN and CDR2 SYDVKM. The CDR3 is 16 amino acids. V was shortened by 1 base and J by 6 bases, with 17 bases between the two germline ends. This chain's CDR3 is CASSLYVSGGADTQYF. DNA for the CDR3: TGTGCCAGCAGTTTATATGTAAGCGGAGGGGCGGATACGCAGTATTTT.

This clone was observed a single time. This sequence joins TRBV5-1 and TRBJ2-1, with D perhaps TRBD1 (5 bases). The V and J ends lost 0 bases and 2 bases respectively, with 9 bases between them. Germline-derived CDR1 and CDR2 are SGHRS and YFSETQ. This CDR3 spans 15 amino acids. CDR3 nucleotides: TGCGCCAGCAGCTTGGATGGGGCCACCTACAATGAGCAGTTCTTC. It codes for CASSLDGATYNEQFF.

V gene TRBV7-9 combines with J gene TRBJ2-7; TRBD2 matches 13 bases. Per germline, CDR1 SEHNR and CDR2 FQNEAQ (reference sequence). The ends lost 3 bases at V and 6 bases at J; junction bases unmatched: 8. This CDR3 is 16 amino acids long. CDR3 coding DNA: TGTGCCAGCAGCTTCAGGGCGACTAGCGGGAGGCCCGAGCAGTACTTC. Translation: CASSFRATSGRPEQYF.

The chain is built from TRBV28 and TRBJ2-7, with 11 nucleotides matching TRBD1. J was trimmed by 6 bases and V by 5 bases; bases with no gene match: 18. The germline CDR1 and CDR2 sequences are MDHEN and SYDVKM. The CDR3 is 18 residues long. The CDR3 loop reads CASSSHLRTGGKMGEQYF. The CDR3, as DNA: TGTGCCAGCAGTAGTCACCTCCGGACAGGGGGCAAAATGGGCGAGCAGTACTTC.

In its sample, this clone ranks as medium-sized (0.01 to 0.1%). The J gene is TRBJ1-3, the V gene TRBV7-8, with 7 positions matching TRBD1. V was clipped by 7 bases and J by 0 bases; unmatched bases: 6. This CDR3 spans 15 amino acids. Per the germline V gene, CDR1 is SGHVS and CDR2 is FQNEAQ. CDR3 protein: CASTGTAFSGNTIYF. Written as DNA, the CDR3 is TGTGCCAGCACCGGGACAGCCTTCTCTGGAAACACCATATATTTT. Combining the CDR3 with reference TRBV7-8 and TRBJ1-3 gives the whole variable domain GAGVSQSPRYKVAKRGQDVALRCDPISGHVSLFWYQQALGQGPEFLTYFQNEAQLDKSGLPSDRFFAERPEGSVSTLKIQRTQQEDSAVYLCASTGTAFSGNTIYFGEGSWLTVV.

The rearrangement uses TRBV7-2 and TRBJ2-3; D call uncertain. CDR1 is SGHTA, CDR2 FQGNSA, per germline. The CDR3 has 12 residues. V was cut by 3 bases and J by 8 bases, with 9 bases left in between. CDR3 bases: TGTGCCAGCAGCTTTTCGTCAGGTACGCAGTATTTT. Amino acid sequence: CASSFSSGTQYF.

This chain uses TRBV6-6 with TRBJ2-2; possibly TRBD2 for D (5 bases). The V gene lost 2 bases and the J gene lost 5 bases, with 9 bases spanning the gap. Germline loops: CDR1 MNHNY, CDR2 SVGAGI (reference sequence). The CDR3 has 14 amino acids. The CDR3 loop is CASSYAGGTGELFF. The CDR3, as DNA: TGTGCCAGCAGTTACGCAGGAGGAACCGGGGAGCTGTTTTTT.

This clone occurred a few times. This chain links TRBV6-6 with TRBJ2-1; TRBD1 aligns across 10 bases. CDR1 MNHNY and CDR2 SVGAGI come from the germline V gene (reference sequence). The V gene end was trimmed by 6 bases and the J gene end by 4 bases; junction bases not matched to a gene: 6. The CDR3 has 15 residues. CDR3 region: CASSSRDRGYNEQFF. The CDR3 DNA follows: TGTGCCAGCAGCTCCCGGGACAGGGGATACAATGAGCAGTTCTTC.

V is TRBV27 and J is TRBJ2-5; D gene ambiguous. Germline CDR1 is MNHEY and CDR2 is SMNVEV (reference sequence). This CDR3 has 15 residues. V lost 0 bases, J lost 5 bases, and 13 bases lay in between. The DNA for the CDR3 is TGTGCCAGCAGTTTATCGATTTTGAATACGGAGACCCAGTACTTC. Amino acids: CASSLSILNTETQYF.

The chain couples TRBV6-6 to TRBJ1-1, with D tentatively TRBD1 (5 bases). Per the germline V gene, CDR1 is MNHNY and CDR2 is SVGAGI (reference sequence). This CDR3 has 14 residues. The germline V and J ends were trimmed by 2 bases and 0 bases, with 7 bases remaining between them. The DNA of the CDR3 is TGTGCCAGCAGTTACGGGGGATTGAACACTGAAGCTTTCTTT. Its protein is CASSYGGLNTEAFF.

This clone came up a few times. The rearrangement uses TRBV30 and TRBJ2-3, with a tentative D call TRBD1 (6 bases). The V end was cut by 2 bases, the J end by 6 bases, with 15 bases between. CDR1 is GTSNPN and CDR2 is SVGIG in the germline V gene (reference sequence). The CDR3 runs 14 residues. CDR3 nucleotides: TGTGCCTGGAGTTCGTCCAGGGGTTCGGATACGCAGTATTTT. Its protein product is CAWSSSRGSDTQYF.

The count of this clone is one. The rearrangement uses TRBV6-1 and TRBJ2-4; 7 bases agree with TRBD2. Trimming cost V 0 bases and J 3 bases; bases outside gene matches: 5. CDR3 length equals 16 residues. Germline CDR1 MNHNS, CDR2 SASEGT. The CDR3 loop is CASSEAGGPHKNIQYF. The CDR3 DNA reads as TGTGCCAGCAGTGAAGCGGGAGGGCCTCACAAAAACATTCAGTACTTC.

In DNA, the CDR3 is TGTGCCAGCAGCTTGAGTCTCTACGAGCAGTACTTC. Its translation is CASSLSLYEQYF. The V gene is TRBV7-9, the J gene TRBJ2-7; D is uncertain. This CDR3 has 12 residues. Germline values: CDR1 SEHNR, CDR2 FQNEAQ (reference sequence). Deletions cut 3 bases from V and 3 bases from J, with 6 bases between.

This clone occurred once. This sequence joins TRBV2 and TRBJ2-6; tentatively, D is TRBD1 (5 bases). With 7 bases removed from V and 0 bases from J, the gap between germline ends came to 10 bases. The CDR3 consists of 15 residues. CDR1 SNHLY and CDR2 FYNNEI come from the germline V gene. The CDR3 is CASTPQGSGANVLTF. Here the CDR3 DNA reads TGTGCCAGCACCCCTCAGGGCTCTGGGGCCAACGTCCTGACTTTC.

The J gene is TRBJ2-7, the V gene TRBV7-9, with a weak D call TRBD1 (5 bases). This CDR3 region has 14 residues. V was shortened by 4 bases and J by 2 bases, with 12 bases between the two germline ends. Per germline, CDR1 SEHNR and CDR2 FQNEAQ (reference sequence). CDR3 sequence reads: CASSSPGPTYEQYF. Written as DNA, the CDR3 is TGTGCCAGCAGCTCCCCAGGGCCTACCTACGAGCAGTACTTC.

In its sample, this clone was seen a few times. The chain combines TRBV7-9 with TRBJ2-7; a possible D gene is TRBD1 (6 bases). Trimming pared 5 bases from V and 6 bases from J, leaving 11 bases between. Germline assignment: CDR1 SEHNR and CDR2 FQNEAQ (reference sequence). This CDR3 is 12 amino acids long. In DNA form, the CDR3 reads TGTGCCAGCAGCGCACAGGGACGCGAGCAGTACTTC. Protein: CASSAQGREQYF.